This T cell receptor beta chain was profiled in a study of blood T cell repertoires in COVID-19. Study in general: The cDNA or gDNA used as material had been derived from T cells, B-cell-depleted T cells, or PBMCs.

CDR3 length: 15 amino acids. Germline CDR1 MNHEY, CDR2 SMNVEV (reference sequence). V gave up 5 bases and J gave up 0 bases, with 8 bases separating them. The assay was immunoSEQ multiplex PCR, and TCRdb's table has in-frame clones only and misses some. Found here are some 89,000 clones, around 82% of them singletons; the top ten hold approximately 1.2%. The J gene is TRBJ1-6, the V gene TRBV27; D gene unclear. This clonotype originated in an elderly woman with acute or convalescent COVID-19. The sample was peripheral blood. CDR3 protein: CASSPFSSYNSPLHF. CDR3 coding DNA: TGTGCCAGCAGTCCGTTTAGCTCCTATAATTCACCCCTCCACTTT.